Sequencing of this T cell receptor beta chain was carried out in a study of PD-1 blockade in classical Hodgkin lymphoma. Findings and limits, study-wide: Exclusion removed patients who began nivolumab under 1 year after ASCT. Newly diagnosed patients were said to have less baseline TCR diversity than healthy donors did.

A note on this clone: Its antigen is unknown.

Sequencing was performed with immunoSEQ multiplex PCR; in TCRdb, only in-frame clones are kept and a portion is missing. The table lists about 40,000 clones, around 63% of them singletons. Germline V gives CDR1 SGHTA, CDR2 FQGNSA. The CDR3 extends over 14 amino acids. V was clipped by 5 bases and J by 0 bases, with 8 bases between them. There was relapse after autologous stem cell transplantation in every patient, and there was variation in brentuximab vedotin exposure. The clonotype originates from a human donor with classical Hodgkin lymphoma. The material sequenced was peripheral blood mononuclear cells (PBMCs), taken before the second cycle of nivolumab. The chain joins TRBV7-2 to TRBJ2-4; no clear D gene. CDR3 sequence: CASSPLLAKNIQYF. The CDR3 nucleotides read TGTGCCAGCAGCCCCCTTCTAGCCAAAAACATTCAGTACTTC.